These T cell receptor beta chains were read from a single sample in a study of T cell responses to AZD1222 COVID-19 vaccine. The assay was immunoSEQ multiplex PCR, and TCRdb's table has in-frame clones only and misses some. The sample yields around 140,000 clones, roughly nine tenths seen once. Sequenced material: peripheral blood, taken 28 days after the second AZD1222 dose. The receptors here all came from an adult who received the AZD1222 COVID-19 vaccine. Each CDR3 is given with its conserved first and last residue. The D gene is left open where the match is weak. Expanded clones are given a class, and other clones once, few, many or no size at all.

>.|TRBV4-1|TRBD1|TRBJ1-4
CASSQGTGRVGEKLFF
TGCGCCAGCAGCCAGGGGACAGGGCGGGTCGGTGAAAAACTGTTTTTT
>.|TRBV30|.|TRBJ1-1
CAWKGRSLRAFF
TGTGCCTGGAAGGGTCGGAGCTTAAGGGCTTTCTTT
>.|TRBV11-3|.|TRBJ1-2
CASSLAPGDGSGYTF
TGTGCCAGCAGCTTAGCCCCAGGGGACGGTAGTGGCTACACCTTC
>.|TRBV29-1|TRBD2|TRBJ2-1
CSVEVGRGEQFF
TGCAGCGTTGAGGTGGGGAGGGGTGAGCAGTTCTTC
>.|TRBV27|.|TRBJ1-6
CASSAGRDNSPLHF
TGTGCCAGCAGCGCAGGGCGGGATAATTCACCCCTCCACTTT
>.|TRBV19|.|TRBJ1-5
CASSIQVSHLGGNQPQHF
TGTGCCAGTAGTATCCAGGTTTCCCATCTGGGAGGCAATCAGCCCCAGCATTTT
>.|TRBV18|.|TRBJ1-4
CASSSQGTVGEKLFF
TGTGCCAGCTCATCCCAGGGAACGGTGGGTGAAAAACTGTTTTTT
>once|TRBV7-2|.|TRBJ2-5
CASSFLWRGPQETQYF
TGTGCCAGCAGCTTCTTGTGGCGGGGTCCTCAAGAGACCCAGTACTTC
>.|TRBV7-3|TRBD2|TRBJ2-3
CASSSGLAGGTYSSTDTQYF
TGTGCCAGCAGCTCGGGACTAGCGGGTGGGACCTACTCTAGCACAGATACGCAGTATTTT
>.|TRBV7-8|.|TRBJ2-1
CASSLELVTEQFF
TGTGCCAGCAGCTTGGAACTAGTGACTGAGCAGTTCTTC
>.|TRBV21-1|.|TRBJ2-7
CARRDSTYEQYF
TGTGCCAGGAGGGACAGTACCTACGAGCAGTACTTC